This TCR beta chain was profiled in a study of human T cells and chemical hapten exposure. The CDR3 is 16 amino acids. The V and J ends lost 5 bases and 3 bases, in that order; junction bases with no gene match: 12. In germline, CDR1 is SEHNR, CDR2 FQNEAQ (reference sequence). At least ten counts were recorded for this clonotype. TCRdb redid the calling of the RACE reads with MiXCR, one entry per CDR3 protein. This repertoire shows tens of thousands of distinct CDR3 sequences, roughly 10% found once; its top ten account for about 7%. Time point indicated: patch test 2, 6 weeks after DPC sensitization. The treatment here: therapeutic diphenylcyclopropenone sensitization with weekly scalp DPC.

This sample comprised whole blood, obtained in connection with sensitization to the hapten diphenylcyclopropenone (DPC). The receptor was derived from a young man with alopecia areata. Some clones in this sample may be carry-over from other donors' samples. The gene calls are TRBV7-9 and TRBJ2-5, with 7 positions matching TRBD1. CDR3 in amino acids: CASSDRQGGGKETQYF. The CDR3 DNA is TGTGCCAGCAGCGATCGACAGGGTGGTGGGAAAGAGACCCAGTACTTC.